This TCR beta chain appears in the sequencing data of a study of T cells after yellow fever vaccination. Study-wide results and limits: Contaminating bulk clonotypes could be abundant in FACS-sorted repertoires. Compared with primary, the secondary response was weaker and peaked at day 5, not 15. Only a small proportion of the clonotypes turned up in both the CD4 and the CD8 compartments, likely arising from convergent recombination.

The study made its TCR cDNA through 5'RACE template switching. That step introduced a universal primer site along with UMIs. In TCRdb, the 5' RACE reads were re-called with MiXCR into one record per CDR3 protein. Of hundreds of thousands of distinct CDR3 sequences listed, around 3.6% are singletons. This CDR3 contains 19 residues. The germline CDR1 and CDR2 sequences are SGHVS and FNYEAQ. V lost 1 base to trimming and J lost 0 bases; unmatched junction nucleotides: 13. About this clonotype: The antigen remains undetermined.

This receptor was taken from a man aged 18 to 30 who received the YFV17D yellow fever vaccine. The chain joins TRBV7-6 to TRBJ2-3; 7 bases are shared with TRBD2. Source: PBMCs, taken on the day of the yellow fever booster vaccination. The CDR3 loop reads CASSLGLFQGGASTDTQYF. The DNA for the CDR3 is TGTGCCAGCAGCTTAGGACTATTCCAGGGAGGGGCCAGCACAGATACGCAGTATTTT.